The subject of this entry is one T cell receptor beta chain. Its antigen is currently unknown. This clone may be a read error of a much larger clone one base away. This CDR3 has 17 residues. Per the germline V gene, CDR1 is SGHVS and CDR2 is FNYEAQ. TCRdb fed the reads into MiXCR, producing one record per CDR3 protein. The table records roughly 760,000 distinct CDR3 sequences, 35% of them present only once. This sample was included in a study of T cell repertoires in cytomegalovirus infection. Study details: From public TCR beta signatures came an indication of both CMV infection and matching HLA type. The study's findings and limits: Summed frequency of public TCR beta families distinguished CMV carriers with the relevant HLA. CMV-specific TCR beta clonotypes restricted by HLA-C were the ones dominating the ex vivo response.

The chain joins TRBV7-6 to TRBJ2-5; TRBD1 is a possible D gene (6 bases). The sequencing input was PBMCs. This clonotype originated in a human donor in good health (CMV status not recorded). Some clones in this sample may be carry-over from other donors' samples. DNA of the CDR3: TGTTCCAGCAGCACAGAACCCTCCGACAGGTTTGGAGAGACCCAGTACTTC. Its translation is CSSSTEPSDRFGETQYF. Full variable domain (outside the CDR3, taken from reference TRBV7-6 and TRBJ2-5): GAGVSQSPRYKVTKRGQDVALRCDPISGHVSLYWYRQALGQGPEFLTYFNYEAQQDKSGLPNDRFSAERPEGSISTLTIQRTEQRDSAMYRCSSSTEPSDRFGETQYFGPGTRLLVL.